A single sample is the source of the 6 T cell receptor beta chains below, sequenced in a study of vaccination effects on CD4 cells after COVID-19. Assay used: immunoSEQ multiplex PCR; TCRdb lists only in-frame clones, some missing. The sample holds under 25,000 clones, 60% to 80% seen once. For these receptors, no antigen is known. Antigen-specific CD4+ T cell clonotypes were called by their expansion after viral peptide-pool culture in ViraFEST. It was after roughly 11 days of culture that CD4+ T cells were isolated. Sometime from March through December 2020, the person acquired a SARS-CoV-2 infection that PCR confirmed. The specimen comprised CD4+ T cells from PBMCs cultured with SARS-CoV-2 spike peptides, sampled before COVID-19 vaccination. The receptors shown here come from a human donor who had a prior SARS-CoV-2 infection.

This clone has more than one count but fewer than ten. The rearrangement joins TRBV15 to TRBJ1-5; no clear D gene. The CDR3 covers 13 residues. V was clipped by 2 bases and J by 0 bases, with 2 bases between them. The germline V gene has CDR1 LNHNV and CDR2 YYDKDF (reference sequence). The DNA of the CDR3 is TGTGCCACCAGCAGACATAGCAATCAGCCCCAGCATTTT. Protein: CATSRHSNQPQHF. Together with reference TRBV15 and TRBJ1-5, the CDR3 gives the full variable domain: DAMVIQNPRYQVTQFGKPVTLSCSQTLNHNVMYWYQQKSSQAPKLLFHYYDKDFNNEADTPDNFQSRRPNTSFCFLDIRSPGLGDTAMYLCATSRHSNQPQHFGDGTRLSIL.

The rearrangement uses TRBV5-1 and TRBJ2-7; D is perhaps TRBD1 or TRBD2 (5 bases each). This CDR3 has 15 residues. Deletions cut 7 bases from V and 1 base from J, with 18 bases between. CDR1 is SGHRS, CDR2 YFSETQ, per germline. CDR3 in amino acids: CASCPVTEGSYEQYF. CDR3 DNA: TGCGCCAGCTGCCCGGTGACAGAGGGGTCCTACGAGCAGTACTTC.

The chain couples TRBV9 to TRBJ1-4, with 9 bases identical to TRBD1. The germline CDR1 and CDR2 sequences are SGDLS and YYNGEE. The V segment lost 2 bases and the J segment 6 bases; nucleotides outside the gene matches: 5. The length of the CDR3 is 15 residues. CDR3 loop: CASSVQTGGYEKLFF. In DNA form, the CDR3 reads TGTGCCAGCAGCGTCCAGACAGGGGGGTATGAAAAACTGTTTTTT.

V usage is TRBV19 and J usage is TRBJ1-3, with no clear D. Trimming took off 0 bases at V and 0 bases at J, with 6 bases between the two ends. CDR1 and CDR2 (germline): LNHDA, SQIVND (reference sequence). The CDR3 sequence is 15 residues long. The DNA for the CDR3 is TGTGCCAGTAGTATAGATGGCACCTCTGGAAACACCATATATTTT. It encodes CASSIDGTSGNTIYF.

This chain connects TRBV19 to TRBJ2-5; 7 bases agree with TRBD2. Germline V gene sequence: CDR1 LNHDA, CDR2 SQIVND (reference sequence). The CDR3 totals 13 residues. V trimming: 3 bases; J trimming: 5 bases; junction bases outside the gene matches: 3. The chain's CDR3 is CASSIREGETQYF. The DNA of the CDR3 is TGTGCCAGTAGTATTAGGGAGGGGGAGACCCAGTACTTC.

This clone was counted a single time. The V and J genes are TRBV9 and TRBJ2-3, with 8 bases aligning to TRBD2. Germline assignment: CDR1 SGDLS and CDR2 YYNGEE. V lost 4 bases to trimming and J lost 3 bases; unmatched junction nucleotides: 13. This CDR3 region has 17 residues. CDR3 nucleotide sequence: TGTGCCAGCAGCTTCGCGGGAGGTGCGGTGTGGACAGATACGCAGTATTTT. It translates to CASSFAGGAVWTDTQYF.